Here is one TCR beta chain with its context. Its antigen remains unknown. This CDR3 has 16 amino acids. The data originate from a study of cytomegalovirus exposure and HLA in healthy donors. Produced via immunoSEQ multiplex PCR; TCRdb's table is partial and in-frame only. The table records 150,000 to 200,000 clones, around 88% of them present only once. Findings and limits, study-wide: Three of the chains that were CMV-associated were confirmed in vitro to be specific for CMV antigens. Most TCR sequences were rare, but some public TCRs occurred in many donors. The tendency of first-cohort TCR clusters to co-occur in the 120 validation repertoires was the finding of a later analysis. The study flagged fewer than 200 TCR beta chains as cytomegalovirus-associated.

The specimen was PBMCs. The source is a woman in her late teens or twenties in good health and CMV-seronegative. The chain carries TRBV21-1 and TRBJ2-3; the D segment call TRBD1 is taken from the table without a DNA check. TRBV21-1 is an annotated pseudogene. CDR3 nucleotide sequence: TGTGCCAGCGCCCTAAAATCGGGACAGAGCACAGATACGCAGTATTTT. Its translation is CASALKSGQSTDTQYF.